The 5 T cell receptor beta chains in this list originate from one sample, sequenced in a study of identical twins. TCRdb reprocessed the 5' RACE reads via MiXCR and lists one record per CDR3 protein. The table includes approximately 500,000 distinct CDR3 sequences, 20% to 30% detected once. These data were likewise used in another study, on T cells expressing NK-cell markers.

Sequenced input: CD4+ T cells sorted from blood. The receptors derive from a woman aged 18-29 years in good health.

This clonotype was picked up many times. The chain joins TRBV5-1 to TRBJ2-1, with 9 positions matching TRBD2. The CDR3 sequence is 16 residues long. Germline CDR1 is SGHRS and CDR2 is YFSETQ. V gave up 0 bases and J gave up 3 bases; unmatched junction bases: 4. CDR3 sequence reads: CASSLGDSGGYNEQFF. CDR3 bases: TGCGCCAGCAGCTTGGGCGATAGCGGGGGCTACAATGAGCAGTTCTTC.

This clonotype was counted between two and nine times. This sequence joins TRBV6-4 and TRBJ2-3; the match to TRBD1 covers 10 bases. The V gene end was trimmed by 6 bases and the J gene end by 4 bases; junction bases not matched to a gene: 7. The germline V gene encodes CDR1 MRHNA and CDR2 SNTAGT. This CDR3 has 15 amino acids. The CDR3 loop reads CASSMRQGAADTQYF. The CDR3, as DNA: TGTGCCAGCAGCATGAGACAGGGGGCGGCAGATACGCAGTATTTT.

Many counts were recorded for this clonotype. This sequence joins TRBV5-6 and TRBJ2-1; D might be TRBD2 (5 bases). Germline V gives CDR1 SGHDT, CDR2 YYEEEE. The CDR3 extends over 17 amino acids. V was cut by 0 bases and J by 1 base, with 14 bases left in between. Here the CDR3 DNA reads TGTGCCAGCAGCTTGGTCGGTGGAAGGGAGTCCTACAATGAGCAGTTCTTC. This sequence encodes CASSLVGGRESYNEQFF.

This clonotype came up a few times. The chain carries TRBV20-1 and TRBJ1-4, with D uncertain. CDR1 is DFQATT, CDR2 SNEGSKA, per germline (reference sequence). Trimming pared 3 bases from V and 4 bases from J, leaving 6 bases between. The CDR3 totals 12 residues. For the CDR3, the DNA is TGCAGTGCTAGTGGGAGTAATGAAAAACTGTTTTTT. This sequence encodes CSASGSNEKLFF.

Only a few counts were recorded for this clonotype. The chain combines TRBV5-5 with TRBJ1-5; D is unresolved. The germline CDR1 and CDR2 sequences are SGHKS and YYEKEE (reference sequence). The germline V and J ends were trimmed by 4 bases and 1 base, with 12 bases remaining between them. CDR3 size: 15 residues. The CDR3 protein is CASSIREGSNQPQHF. The CDR3 DNA reads as TGTGCCAGCAGCATTCGGGAGGGCAGCAATCAGCCCCAGCATTTT.